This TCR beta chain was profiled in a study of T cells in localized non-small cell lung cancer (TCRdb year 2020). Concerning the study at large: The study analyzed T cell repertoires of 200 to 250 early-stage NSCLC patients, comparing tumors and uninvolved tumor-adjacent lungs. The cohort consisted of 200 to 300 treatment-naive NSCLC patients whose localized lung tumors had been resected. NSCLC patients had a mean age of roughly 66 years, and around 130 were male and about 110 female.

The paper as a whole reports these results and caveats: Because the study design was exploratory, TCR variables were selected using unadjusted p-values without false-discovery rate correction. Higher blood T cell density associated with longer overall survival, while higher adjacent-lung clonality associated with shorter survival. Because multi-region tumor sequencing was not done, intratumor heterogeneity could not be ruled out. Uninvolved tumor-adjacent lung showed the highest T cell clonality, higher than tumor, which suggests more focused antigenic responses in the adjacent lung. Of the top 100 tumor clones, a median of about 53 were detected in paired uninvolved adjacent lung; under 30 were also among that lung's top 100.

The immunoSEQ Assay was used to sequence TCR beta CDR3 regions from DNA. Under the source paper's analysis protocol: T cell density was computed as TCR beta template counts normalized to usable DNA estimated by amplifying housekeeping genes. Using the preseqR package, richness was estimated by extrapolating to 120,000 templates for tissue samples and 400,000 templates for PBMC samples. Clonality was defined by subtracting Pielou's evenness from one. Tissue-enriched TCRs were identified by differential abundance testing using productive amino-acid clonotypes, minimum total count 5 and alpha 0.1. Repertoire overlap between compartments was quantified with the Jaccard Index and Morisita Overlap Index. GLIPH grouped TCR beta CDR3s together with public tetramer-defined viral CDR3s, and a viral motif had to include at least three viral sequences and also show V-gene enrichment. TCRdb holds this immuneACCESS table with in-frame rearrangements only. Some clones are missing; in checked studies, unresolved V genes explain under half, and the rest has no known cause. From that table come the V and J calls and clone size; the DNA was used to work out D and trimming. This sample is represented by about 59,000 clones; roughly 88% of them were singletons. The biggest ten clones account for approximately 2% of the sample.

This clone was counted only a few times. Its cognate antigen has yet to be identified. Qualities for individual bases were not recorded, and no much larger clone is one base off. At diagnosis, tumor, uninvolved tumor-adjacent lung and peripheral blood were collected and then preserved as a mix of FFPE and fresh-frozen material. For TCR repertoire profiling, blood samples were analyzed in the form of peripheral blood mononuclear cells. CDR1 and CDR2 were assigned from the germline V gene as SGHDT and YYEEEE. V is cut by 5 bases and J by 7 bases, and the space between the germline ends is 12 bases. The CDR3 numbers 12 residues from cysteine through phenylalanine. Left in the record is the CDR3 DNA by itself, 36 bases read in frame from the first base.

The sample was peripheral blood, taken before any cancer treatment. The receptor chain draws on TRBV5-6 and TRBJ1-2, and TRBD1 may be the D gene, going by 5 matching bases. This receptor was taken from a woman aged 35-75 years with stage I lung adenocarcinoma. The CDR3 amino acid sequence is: CASSVTGVGYTF. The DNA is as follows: TGTGCCAGCAGTGTGACGGGGGTTGGCTACACCTTC.